This T cell receptor beta chain was sequenced during a study of shared clonotypes between healthy human individuals (dated by TCRdb to between 2020 and 2021). With respect to the entire study: A few men and a couple of women, aged 18 to 49 years, made up the cohort. Each donor's leukapheresis produced roughly between roughly 0.85 and 9.5 billion PBMCs. To increase sequencing depth and limit assay-specific biases, different laboratories used diverse techniques to prepare libraries and sequence TCR repertoires. The study deeply sequenced blood TCR repertoires of about 5 healthy adults to estimate repertoire size and the extent of clonotype sharing between individuals. For each donor, CD4 naive and CD4 memory were each given three plates, CD8 naive was given two plates, and CD8 memory was given one plate.

As concerns this clone: Its antigen remains unidentified. Base qualities are not recorded, but no much larger clone differs from it by a single base.

Using the deep immunoSEQ assay, multiplex PCR amplified TCR CDR3 regions from genomic DNA. Genomic DNA extracted from each cell subset was distributed evenly over all wells of several immunoSEQ 96-well plates, and each plate served as one replicate. Each replicate PCR for sorted subsets received roughly 0.2 ug genomic DNA, equal to about 30,000 T cell genomes. Purified libraries were measured with a Qubit 3.0 fluorometer, size-checked on a Bioanalyzer 2100, and measured again with the KAPA Library Quantification kit. A separate single-read 150-cycle Illumina NextSeq 550 flow cell was used to sequence each immunoSEQ 96-well plate. Turning to the authors' computational methods: Because the immunoSEQ output included only junctional sequences and no quality scores, the filtering could not be the same as the filtering used for full-length reads. Sequences were annotated with PyIR, a Python wrapper for IgBLAST v1.9, using IMGT germline references to assign V/J genes and CDR3. Any read was removed if the V/J assignment was weak (E-value above 1e-6), the CDR3 was missing, or the read contained stop codons, out-of-frame junctions, or ambiguous translated residues. V3J clonotypes were defined by identical inferred V gene, J gene, and CDR3 amino acid sequence. The percentage overlap between two repertoires was calculated by dividing the number of shared unique clonotypes by the size of the smaller repertoire. Repertoire richness was assessed with RTK rarefaction, the Chao1 estimator, and Recon v2.1 estimates of unobserved clonotypes. OLGA was used to compute generation probabilities for all TCRbeta clonotypes that the gDNA method yielded from a handful of donors. TCRdb holds this immuneACCESS table with in-frame rearrangements only. Some clones are missing; in checked studies, unresolved V genes explain under half, and the rest has no known cause. V, J and clone size reflect that table, while D and trimming were determined from the DNA. The sample table contains about 1 million clones; only one count was recorded for 65% to 75% of them. The ten largest clones capture about 1.5% of the sample.

The donors were healthy, HIV-negative adults who had no recently reported acute infections or vaccinations. Only Caucasian adults living in Nashville, Tennessee, USA were represented among the donors. CD4+ T cells were enriched by magnetic negative selection; naive cells were then positively selected on CD45RA, and the negative fraction formed the memory subset. After blood collection by leukapheresis, PBMCs were isolated using Ficoll-Histopaque density gradient centrifugation and then cryopreserved in the vapor phase of liquid nitrogen. Analytical flow cytometry was used to check the purity and quantity of each magnetically sorted T cell population. Genomic DNA was isolated from each sorted fraction and quantified by UV absorbance on a Nanodrop 2000c. What the research found in general, with its limitations: Only blood was sampled, and tissue TCR repertoires likely differ from those in blood. Because the study included only a small number of donors, the genetic and exposure-history diversity represented was limited. Incomplete sequencing was indicated by rarefaction of sorted-subset datasets, despite the large sequencing depth. Pairwise subsampling led to the expectation that sequencing depth would affect the degree of clonotype sharing among donors. Compared with non-shared clonotypes, clonotypes shared by all four sorted-subset donors had higher generation probabilities. Around 5% of naive CD4, 3.5% of naive CD8, roughly 2.4% of memory CD4, and less than 0.45% of memory CD8 clonotypes were shared across several donors. Larger estimated clonotype richness was generally found for naive subsets than for memory subsets.

The CDR3 runs 15 residues from the cysteine to the phenylalanine. Kept here is only the CDR3 DNA, which spans 45 bases and is read in frame from base 1. In the germline V gene, CDR1 corresponds to KGHSH and CDR2 to LQKENI. The trim is 6 bases for V and 1 base for J, with a gap of 16 bases between the germline ends. Sample: memory CD4+ T cells sorted from blood. The sample's cell subset or site label, decoded: CD45RA-negative fraction. The sequence is built from TRBV18 and TRBJ2-7; the D gene is possibly TRBD1 or TRBD2, with 6 bases matching each. The receptor's source is a man aged 18-30 years in good health. This receptor has the CDR3 CASSAATGRSYEQYF. The DNA reads TGTGCCAGCTCTGCGGCCACAGGGAGGTCCTACGAGCAGTACTTC. The CDR3, completed at both ends by the reference TRBV18 and TRBJ2-7 genes, gives the full variable domain NAGVMQNPRHLVRRRGQEARLRCSPMKGHSHVYWYRQLPEEGLKFMVYLQKENIIDESGMPKERFSAEFPKEGPSILRIQQVVRGDSAAYFCASSAATGRSYEQYFGPGTRLTVT.